There are many counts of the clone carrying this T cell receptor (beta chain). Its antigen remains unknown. Germline loops: CDR1 MNHNY, CDR2 SVGAGI (reference sequence). CDR3 length: 11 residues. Trimming took 4 bases from V and 6 from J, leaving 5 bases between them. TCRdb re-called the 5' RACE reads through MiXCR, storing one row per CDR3 protein. The sample yields tens of thousands of distinct CDR3 sequences, roughly 18% seen once. This entry belongs to a study of early T cells in non-severe SARS-CoV-2 infection. Findings of the study overall: Matching against VDJdb likely underestimated virus-specific expansions, favoring anti-spike CD8.

J is TRBJ2-3 and V is TRBV6-6; D call uncertain. The clonotype comes from an adult who was a healthcare worker with PCR-confirmed SARS-CoV-2 infection or an uninfected control (not recorded which). Source: whole blood, taken at baseline. The CDR3 DNA sequence: TGTGCCAGCAGTTCTGAGGATACGCAGTATTTT. It translates to CASSSEDTQYF.